The present T cell receptor beta chain was sequenced within a study of blood T cell repertoires in COVID-19. About the study: Spain, Italy and the United States supplied samples that represented acute and convalescent COVID-19. Sources were T cells, B-cell-depleted T cells, or PBMCs; the material itself was cDNA or gDNA.

As for this clone: The junction differs from germline at one of its ends, possibly a read error.

As handled by the study authors: Amplifying reference gene primers gave estimates of nucleated cell counts. Using immunoSEQ multiplex PCR, the repertoire was profiled, and TCRdb retains in-frame clones only, with some absent. Clone size and V and J calls were adopted from that table, with D and trimming inferred from the DNA. This sample has 100,000 to 150,000 clones; approximately 88% occur once, and the top ten carry roughly 17%. CDR1 and CDR2 from the germline V gene are LNHDA and SQIVND (reference sequence). The CDR3 sequence is 13 residues long. This rearrangement joins TRBV19 to TRBJ1-1, with unresolved D. This receptor was obtained from a woman over 75 with acute or convalescent COVID-19. The sample comprised peripheral blood. CDR3 DNA sequence: TGTGCAAGTAGTATACGAGGTGGGACTGAAGCTTTCTTT. This sequence encodes CASSIRGGTEAFF. Full variable domain (outside the CDR3, taken from reference TRBV19 and TRBJ1-1): DGGITQSPKYLFRKEGQNVTLSCEQNLNHDAMYWYRQDPGQGLRLIYYSQIVNDFQKGDIAEGYSVSREKKESFPLTVTSAQKNPTAFYLCASSIRGGTEAFFGQGTRLTVV.